This TCR beta chain appears in the sequencing data of a study of CD8 T cells in ankylosing spondylitis. Notes on this clonotype: The antigen is undetermined.

The authors made TCR beta libraries by quantitative 5'-RACE with molecular barcodes. TCRdb itself ran the 5' RACE reads through MiXCR, one entry per CDR3 protein. The sample has about 130,000 distinct CDR3 sequences, about 7% seen once; the top ten hold around 12%. The CDR3 extends over 16 amino acids. Unmatched junction bases numbered 4, after V lost 2 bases and J lost 2 bases. Per the germline V gene, CDR1 is SGHTA and CDR2 is FQGTGA. Overall study results and limits: A number of the motif variants had already been described in reactive arthritis synovial fluid and blood. A CD8+ phenotype characterized the disease-linked clones, which were relatively rare in peripheral blood. Among TCR beta sequences, a motif of about 8 highly homologous variants appeared characteristic of ankylosing spondylitis blood.

The TCR was taken from a female donor with ankylosing spondylitis or in good health (not recorded which). Sequencing was carried out using blood, either unsorted or a sorted T cell fraction (not recorded which). V gene TRBV7-3 combines with J gene TRBJ2-1; 9 nucleotides line up with TRBD1. The DNA of the CDR3 is TGTGCCAGCAGCTTAGGGACAGGGCCACCCTACAATGAGCAGTTCTTC. Translated: CASSLGTGPPYNEQFF.